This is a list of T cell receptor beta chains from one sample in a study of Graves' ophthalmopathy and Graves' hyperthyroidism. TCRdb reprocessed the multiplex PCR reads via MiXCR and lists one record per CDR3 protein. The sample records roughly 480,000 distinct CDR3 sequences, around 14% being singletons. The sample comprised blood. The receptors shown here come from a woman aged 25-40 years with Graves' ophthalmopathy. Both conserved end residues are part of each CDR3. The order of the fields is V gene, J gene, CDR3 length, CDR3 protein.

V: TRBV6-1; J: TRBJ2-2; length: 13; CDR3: CASSESYTGELFF
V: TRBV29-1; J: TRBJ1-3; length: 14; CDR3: CSVAGGNSGNTIYF
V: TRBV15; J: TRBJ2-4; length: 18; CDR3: CATSRGFSGRADGNIQYF
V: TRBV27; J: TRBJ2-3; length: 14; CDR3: CASSPNPASDTQYF
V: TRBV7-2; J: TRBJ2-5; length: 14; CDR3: CASSPHSGRETQYF
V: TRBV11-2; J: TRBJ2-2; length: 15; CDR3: CASSLGGLAAGELFF
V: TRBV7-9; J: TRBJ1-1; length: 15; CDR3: CASSFVSGDLTEAFF
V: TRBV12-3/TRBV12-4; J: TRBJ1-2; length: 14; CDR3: CASSTDRGQGGYTF
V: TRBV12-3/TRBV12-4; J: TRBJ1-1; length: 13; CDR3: CASSLDADSLAFF
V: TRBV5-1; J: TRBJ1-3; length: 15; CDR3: CASSLGPAYGNTIYF
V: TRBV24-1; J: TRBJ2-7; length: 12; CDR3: CATSRTGYEQYF
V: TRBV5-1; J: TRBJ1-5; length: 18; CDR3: CASSDRDRAYRGNQPQHF
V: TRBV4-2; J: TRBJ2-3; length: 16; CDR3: CASSHKLDGGADTQYF
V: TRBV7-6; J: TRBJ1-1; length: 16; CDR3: CASSLGTGTGNTEAFF
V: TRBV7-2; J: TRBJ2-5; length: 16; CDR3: CASSSHSDRSQETQYF
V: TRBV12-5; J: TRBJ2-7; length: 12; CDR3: CASGLNVYEQYF
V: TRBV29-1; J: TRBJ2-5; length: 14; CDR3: CSVGLAGVQETQYF
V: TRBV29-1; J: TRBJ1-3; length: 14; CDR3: CSVEFGTAGNTIYF
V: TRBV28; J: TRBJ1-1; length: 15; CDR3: CASSLSWEGNTEAFF
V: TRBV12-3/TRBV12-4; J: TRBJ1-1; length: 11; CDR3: CASSLERVAFF
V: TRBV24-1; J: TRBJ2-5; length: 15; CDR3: CATSDPLGGPETQYF
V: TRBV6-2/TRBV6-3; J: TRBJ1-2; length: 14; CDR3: CASSYTARNYGYTF
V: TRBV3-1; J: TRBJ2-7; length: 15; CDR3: CASSRKTSGTPEQYF
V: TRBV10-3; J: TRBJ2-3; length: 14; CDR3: CAISGGASTDTQYF
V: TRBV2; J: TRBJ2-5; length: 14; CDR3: CASARGRTAETQYF
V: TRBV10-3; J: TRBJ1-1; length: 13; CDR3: CATALTGDTEAFF
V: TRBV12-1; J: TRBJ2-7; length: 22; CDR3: CASSFRPPLFRGTHLSSYEQYF
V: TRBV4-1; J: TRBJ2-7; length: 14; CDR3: CASSQGRGTYEQYF
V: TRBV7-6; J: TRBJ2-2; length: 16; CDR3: CASSLLPGGNTGELFF
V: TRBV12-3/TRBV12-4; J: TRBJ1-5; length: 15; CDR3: CASSLGAAPDQPQHF
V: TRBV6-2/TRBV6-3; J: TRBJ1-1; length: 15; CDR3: CASQIPGQGGNEAFF
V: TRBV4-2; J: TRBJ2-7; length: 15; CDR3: CASSQGALGPYELYF
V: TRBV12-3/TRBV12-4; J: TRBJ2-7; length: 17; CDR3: CASSFGTSGRASYEQYF
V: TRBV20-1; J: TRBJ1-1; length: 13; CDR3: CSAQRDLNTEAFF
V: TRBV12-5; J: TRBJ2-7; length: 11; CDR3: CASGLVREQYF
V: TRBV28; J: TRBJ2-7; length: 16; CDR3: CASSFQREFGINEQYF
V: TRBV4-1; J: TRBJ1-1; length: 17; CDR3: CASSRSGGGQGGTEAFF
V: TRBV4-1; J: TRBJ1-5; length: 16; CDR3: CASSLRRDTRNQPQHF
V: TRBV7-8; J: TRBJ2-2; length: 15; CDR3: CASSVRRVNTGELFF
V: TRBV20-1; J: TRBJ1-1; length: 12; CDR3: CSAAAADTEAFF
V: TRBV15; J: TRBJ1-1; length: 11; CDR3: CATKPNTEAFF
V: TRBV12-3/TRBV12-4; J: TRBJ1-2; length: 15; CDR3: CTSSPGFGDGYGYTF
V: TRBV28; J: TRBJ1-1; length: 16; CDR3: CASSTRQGLRITEAFF
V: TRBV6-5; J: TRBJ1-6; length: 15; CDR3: CASSNRDKINSPLHF
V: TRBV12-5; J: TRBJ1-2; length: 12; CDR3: CASGLETYGYTF
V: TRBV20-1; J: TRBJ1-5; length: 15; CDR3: CSARSGGSSNQPQHF
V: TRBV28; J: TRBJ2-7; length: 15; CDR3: CASSLGGGRSYEQYF
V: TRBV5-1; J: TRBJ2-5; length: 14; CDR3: CASSHTSYQETLYF
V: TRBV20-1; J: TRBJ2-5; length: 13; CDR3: CSAREGTKETQYF